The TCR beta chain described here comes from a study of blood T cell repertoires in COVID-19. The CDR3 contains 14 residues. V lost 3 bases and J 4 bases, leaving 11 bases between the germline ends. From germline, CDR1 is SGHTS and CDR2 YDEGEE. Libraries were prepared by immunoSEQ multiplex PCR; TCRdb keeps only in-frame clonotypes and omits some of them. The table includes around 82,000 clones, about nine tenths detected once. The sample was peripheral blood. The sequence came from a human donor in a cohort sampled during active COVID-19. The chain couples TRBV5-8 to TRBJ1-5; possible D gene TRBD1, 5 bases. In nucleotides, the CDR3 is TGTGCCAGCAGCTGGGGGGGAGCGAATCAGCCCCAGCATTTT. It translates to CASSWGGANQPQHF.